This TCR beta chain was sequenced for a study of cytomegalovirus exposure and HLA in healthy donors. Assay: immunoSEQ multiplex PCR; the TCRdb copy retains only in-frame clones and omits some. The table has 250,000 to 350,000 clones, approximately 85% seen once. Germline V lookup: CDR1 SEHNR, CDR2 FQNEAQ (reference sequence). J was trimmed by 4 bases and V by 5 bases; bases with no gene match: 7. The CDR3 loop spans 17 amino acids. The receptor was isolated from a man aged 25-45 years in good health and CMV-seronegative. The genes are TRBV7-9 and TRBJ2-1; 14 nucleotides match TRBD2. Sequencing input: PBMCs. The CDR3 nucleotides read TGTGCCAGCAGCGGACGACTAGCGGGGGGGTTTTACAATGAGCAGTTCTTC. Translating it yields CASSGRLAGGFYNEQFF.